This T cell receptor (beta chain) was sequenced in a study of shared clonotypes between healthy human individuals. Findings and caveats of the study: The study found lower generation probabilities in non-shared clonotypes than in those shared by all four donors.

The CDR3 contains 15 residues. The V and J ends lost 7 bases and 5 bases respectively, with 21 bases between them. CDR1 and CDR2 from the germline V gene are MNHNS and SASEGT. It was across several immunoSEQ plates that each subset's genomic DNA was evenly split. Profiling relied on immunoSEQ multiplex PCR, and the TCRdb table lists in-frame clones only, not all of them. The table has a few million clones, approximately 93% seen once. On this clone: The antigen is unknown.

This TCR was recovered from a man aged 18 to 29 in good health. Some clones in this sample may be carry-over from other donors' samples. This chain joins TRBV6-1 and TRBJ2-7; D is unresolved. Material: naive CD4+ T cells from PBMCs. The subset here: CD45RA+ positively selected. The CDR3 reads CASNSAQYSIHEQYF. The CDR3 region has the DNA TGTGCCAGCAATTCCGCCCAGTACTCAATCCACGAGCAGTACTTC.